Listed here are 16 T cell receptor beta chains from one sample, sequenced in a study of T cell repertoires in cytomegalovirus infection. TCRdb recomputed calls from the reads with MiXCR, one row per CDR3 protein. This table has 250,000 or so distinct CDR3 sequences, around 12% appearing once. Sequenced input: PBMCs. The receptors originated from a human donor in good health (CMV status not recorded). Some clones in this sample may be carry-over from other donors' samples.

This clonotype was counted at least ten times. This chain uses TRBV12-3 or TRBV12-4 with TRBJ2-7, with a weak D call TRBD1 (5 bases). The CDR3 is 13 amino acids. V was clipped by 0 bases and J by 3 bases, with 6 bases between them. The CDR3, as DNA: TGTGCCAGCAGTTTAGCACAGGTCTACGAGCAGTACTTC. Translated: CASSLAQVYEQYF.

This clonotype was recorded many times. Germline and junction disagree at one end, which may indicate a read error. The chain recombines TRBV12-3 or TRBV12-4 with TRBJ2-2, with a weak D call TRBD1 (6 bases). CDR3 length: 16 residues. The CDR3 protein is CASRRTGKSNTGELFF. CDR3 in DNA: TGTGCCAGCAGGCGAACAGGGAAATCGAATACCGGGGAGCTGTTTTTT.

This clonotype was detected ten times or more. This chain connects TRBV5-6 to TRBJ1-1; 8 nucleotides line up with TRBD1. Looked up from germline, CDR1 is SGHDT and CDR2 is YYEEEE. The CDR3 covers 18 residues. Trimming removed 0 bases from V and 2 bases from J; junction bases left unmatched: 12. DNA for the CDR3: TGTGCCAGCAGCTTGGGGCGAAGATACAGGGGGGTTAACACTGAAGCTTTCTTT. The encoded protein is CASSLGRRYRGVNTEAFF.

This clonotype was observed many times. The V and J genes are TRBV7-2 and TRBJ2-3; D tentatively reads TRBD1 or TRBD2 (5 bases each). The CDR3 loop spans 19 amino acids. Germline V gene data show CDR1 as SGHTA and CDR2 as FQGNSA. V lost 3 bases to trimming and J lost 1 base, with 23 bases between them. CDR3 amino acids: CASSFYRDPHSNRTDTQYF. Written as DNA, the CDR3 is TGTGCCAGCAGCTTTTACCGGGACCCACATTCCAATCGCACAGATACGCAGTATTTT.

The chain combines TRBV14 with TRBJ1-3; unclear D gene. The V and J ends lost 0 bases and 0 bases respectively, with 12 bases between them. The CDR3 runs to 17 residues. The germline CDR1 and CDR2 sequences are SGHDN and FVKESK. CDR3 nucleotides: TGTGCCAGCAGCCAAGATCATCCAGTCAGCTCTGGAAACACCATATATTTT. Its translation: CASSQDHPVSSGNTIYF.

There are a few counts of this clonotype. This chain links TRBV29-1 with TRBJ2-3, with D perhaps matching TRBD1 or TRBD2 (5 bases each). The CDR3 sequence is 14 residues long. Germline V gene data show CDR1 as SQVTM and CDR2 as ANQGSEA. The V end was cut by 3 bases, the J end by 1 base, with 11 bases between. CDR3 residues: CSVEGPGRTDTQYF. CDR3 DNA: TGCAGCGTTGAGGGCCCGGGGCGCACAGATACGCAGTATTTT.

In its sample, this clonotype was seen many times. This chain links TRBV7-2 with TRBJ2-7; D not resolved. From germline, CDR1 is SGHTA and CDR2 FQGNSA. Trimming pared 7 bases from V and 6 bases from J, leaving 22 bases between. The CDR3 extends over 15 amino acids. The chain's CDR3 is CASNIMSTPGSEQYF. The CDR3 nucleotides are TGTGCCAGCAACATAATGTCGACTCCTGGCTCCGAGCAGTACTTC.

This clonotype was detected many times. V and J are TRBV11-3 and TRBJ1-1, with a tentative D call TRBD1 (6 bases). CDR1 SGHNT and CDR2 YENEEA come from the germline V gene. Trimming removed 3 bases from V and 6 bases from J, with 14 bases in between. The CDR3 length is 14 residues. In nucleotides, the CDR3 is TGTGCCAGCAGCTTCAGGGGCGTCGTGGCTGAAGCTTTCTTT. Amino acid sequence: CASSFRGVVAEAFF. Looking up the rest from reference TRBV11-3 and TRBJ1-1 gives the full variable domain: EAGVVQSPRYKIIEKKQPVAFWCNPISGHNTLYWYLQNLGQGPELLIRYENEEAVDDSQLPKDRFSAERLKGVDSTLKIQPAELGDSAVYLCASSFRGVVAEAFFGQGTRLTVV.

This clonotype came up many times. The chain links TRBV12-3 or TRBV12-4 to TRBJ1-4, with 8 nucleotides matching TRBD1. The V and J ends lost 6 bases and 7 bases, in that order; junction bases with no gene match: 22. The CDR3 runs to 19 residues. The CDR3 DNA sequence: TGTGCCAGCAGCCTTTACGGGATTGGACAGGGTCAATATGGTGAAAAACTGTTTTTT. As protein: CASSLYGIGQGQYGEKLFF.

This clonotype was found many times. This chain joins TRBV6-5 and TRBJ2-5; the D call may be TRBD1 or TRBD2 (5 bases each). CDR3 length equals 13 residues. Germline V gene data show CDR1 as MNHEY and CDR2 as SVGAGI. V was pared by 6 bases and J by 5 bases, with 13 bases between. CDR3 DNA: TGTGCCAGCAGGGACTGGGACGAGGAGACCCAGTACTTC. It is translated as CASRDWDEETQYF.

V gene TRBV12-3 or TRBV12-4 combines with J gene TRBJ1-2; no clear D gene. V dropped 8 bases and J dropped 2 bases, with 9 bases sitting between them. CDR3 length: 12 residues. The CDR3 DNA sequence: TGTGCCAGCGGCTTACAGAACTATGGCTACACCTTC. Translating it yields CASGLQNYGYTF.

This clonotype was counted many times. The chain has TRBV7-2 and TRBJ1-1; D possibly corresponds to TRBD1 (5 bases). The germline CDR1 and CDR2 sequences are SGHTA and FQGNSA. The CDR3 covers 14 residues. V was trimmed by 1 base and J by 4 bases, leaving 10 bases between them. The CDR3 spells CASSLGRGVTEAFF. CDR3 coding DNA: TGTGCCAGCAGCTTAGGGCGAGGGGTCACTGAAGCTTTCTTT. Drawing the rest from reference TRBV7-2 and TRBJ1-1, the complete variable domain is GAGVSQSPSNKVTEKGKDVELRCDPISGHTALYWYRQSLGQGLEFLIYFQGNSAPDKSGLPSDRFSAERTGGSVSTLTIQRTQQEDSAVYLCASSLGRGVTEAFFGQGTRLTVV.

This clonotype was picked up many times. The gene calls are TRBV5-1 and TRBJ2-5, with 8 nucleotides matching TRBD2. Trimming cost V 5 bases and J 3 bases; bases outside gene matches: 3. The CDR3 spans 13 residues. The germline CDR1 and CDR2 sequences are SGHRS and YFSETQ. The CDR3 reads CASRLAVKETQYF. CDR3 nucleotide sequence: TGCGCCAGCAGACTAGCGGTTAAAGAGACCCAGTACTTC.

This clonotype was observed a few times. The chain is built from TRBV25-1 and TRBJ1-1; no firm D call. V dropped 7 bases and J dropped 5 bases, with 14 bases sitting between them. Germline values: CDR1 MGHDK, CDR2 SYGVNS. The CDR3 covers 13 residues. The CDR3 here is CASIRDASTEAFF. The CDR3 DNA follows: TGTGCCAGCATCCGGGATGCGAGTACTGAAGCTTTCTTT.

The chain is built from TRBV18 and TRBJ2-7; D may be TRBD1 (6 bases). The CDR3 spans 13 residues. The V end lost 6 bases, the J end lost 2 bases, and 11 bases lay between the germline ends. The germline CDR1 and CDR2 sequences are KGHSH and LQKENI. The CDR3 region is CASSSGQTYEQYF. The CDR3, as DNA: TGTGCCAGCTCGTCGGGACAAACCTACGAGCAGTACTTC.

Many counts were recorded for this clonotype. The rearrangement uses TRBV6-5 and TRBJ2-1, with D tentatively TRBD1 (5 bases). CDR3 size: 15 residues. Trimming left V 6 bases short and J 5 bases short, with 17 bases between. The germline gives CDR1 MNHEY, CDR2 SVGAGI. The CDR3 DNA is TGTGCCAGCAGACCTCAGGGTTTGCCCAACAATGAGCAGTTCTTC. Protein: CASRPQGLPNNEQFF.